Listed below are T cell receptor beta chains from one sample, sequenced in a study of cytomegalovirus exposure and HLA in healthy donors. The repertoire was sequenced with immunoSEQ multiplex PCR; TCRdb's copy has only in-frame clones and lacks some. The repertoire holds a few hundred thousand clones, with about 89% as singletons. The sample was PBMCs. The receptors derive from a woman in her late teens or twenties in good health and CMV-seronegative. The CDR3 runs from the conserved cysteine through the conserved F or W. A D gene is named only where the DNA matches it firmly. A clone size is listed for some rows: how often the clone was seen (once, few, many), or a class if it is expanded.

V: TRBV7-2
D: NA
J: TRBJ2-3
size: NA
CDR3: CASSLGQQGEQYF
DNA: TGTGCCAGCAGCTTAGGCCAACAGGGCGAGCAGTATTTT

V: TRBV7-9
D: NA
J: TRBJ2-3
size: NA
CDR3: CASSKSITTDTQYF
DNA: TGTGCCAGCAGCAAGAGTATTACCACAGATACGCAGTATTTT

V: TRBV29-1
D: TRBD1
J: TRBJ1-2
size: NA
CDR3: CSVLDRGRRAGYTF
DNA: TGCAGCGTCCTGGACAGGGGGCGGAGGGCTGGCTACACCTTC

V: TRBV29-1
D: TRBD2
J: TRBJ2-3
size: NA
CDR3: CSVLPGLANTDTQYF
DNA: TGCAGCGTTTTGCCGGGACTAGCGAACACAGATACGCAGTATTTT

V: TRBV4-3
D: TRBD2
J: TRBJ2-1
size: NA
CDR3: CASSRPGLGIDEQFF
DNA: TGCGCCAGCAGCCGGCCGGGACTAGGAATCGATGAGCAGTTCTTC

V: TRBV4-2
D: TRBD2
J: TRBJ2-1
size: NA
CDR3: CASSQEGTSGNNEQFF
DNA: TGTGCCAGCAGCCAAGAAGGGACTAGCGGTAACAATGAGCAGTTCTTC

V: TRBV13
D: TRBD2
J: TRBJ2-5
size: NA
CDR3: CASSVLAEETQYF
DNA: TGTGCCAGCAGCGTACTAGCGGAAGAGACCCAGTACTTC

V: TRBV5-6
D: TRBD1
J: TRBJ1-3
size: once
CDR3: CASSFRQGLSGNTIYF
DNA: TGTGCCAGCAGTTTCCGACAGGGACTCTCTGGAAACACCATATATTTT

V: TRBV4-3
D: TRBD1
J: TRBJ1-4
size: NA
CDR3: CASSHLGTGGDEKLFF
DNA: TGCGCCAGCAGCCACTTAGGGACAGGGGGTGATGAAAAACTGTTTTTT

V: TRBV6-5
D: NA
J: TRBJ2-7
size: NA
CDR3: CASSYGQQYEQYF
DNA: TGTGCCAGCAGTTACGGGCAGCAATACGAGCAGTACTTC

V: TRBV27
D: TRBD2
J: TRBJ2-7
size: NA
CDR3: CASTPIGTSGSGIYEQYF
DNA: TGTGCCAGCACCCCTATTGGGACTAGCGGGAGTGGGATCTACGAGCAGTACTTC

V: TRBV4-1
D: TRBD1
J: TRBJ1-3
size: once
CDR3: CASSQEVGDRAGNTIYF
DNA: TGCGCCAGCAGCCAAGAAGTGGGGGACAGGGCTGGAAACACCATATATTTT

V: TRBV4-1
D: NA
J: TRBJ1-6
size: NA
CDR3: CASSQGGINYYNSPLHF
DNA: TGCGCCAGCAGCCAAGGTGGTATCAACTACTATAATTCACCCCTCCACTTT

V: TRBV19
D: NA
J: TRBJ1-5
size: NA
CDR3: CASSEQANSNQPQHF
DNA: TGTGCCAGTAGTGAACAGGCCAATAGCAATCAGCCCCAGCATTTT

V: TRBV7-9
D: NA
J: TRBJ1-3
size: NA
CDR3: CASSLNVADSGNTIYF
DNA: TGTGCCAGCAGCTTAAATGTTGCGGACTCTGGAAACACCATATATTTT

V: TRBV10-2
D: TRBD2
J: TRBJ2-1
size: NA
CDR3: CASSEPPSGGYNEQFF
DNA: TGCGCCAGCAGTGAACCCCCTAGCGGGGGTTACAATGAGCAGTTCTTC

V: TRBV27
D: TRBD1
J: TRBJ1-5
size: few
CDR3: CASAGQGRVGNQPQHF
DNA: TGTGCCAGCGCTGGACAGGGGAGAGTCGGCAATCAGCCCCAGCATTTT

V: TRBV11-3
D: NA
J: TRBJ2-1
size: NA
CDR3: CASSPQFQLGDPFF
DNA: TGTGCCAGCAGCCCCCAGTTTCAACTAGGAGACCCGTTCTTC

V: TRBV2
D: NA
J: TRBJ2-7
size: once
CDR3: CASRSSRLVDEQYF
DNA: TGTGCCAGCAGGTCGTCGAGGCTGGTTGACGAGCAGTACTTC

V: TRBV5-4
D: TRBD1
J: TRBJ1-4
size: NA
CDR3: CASSFPTGGKLFF
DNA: TGTGCCAGCAGCTTTCCCACAGGGGGGAAACTGTTTTTT

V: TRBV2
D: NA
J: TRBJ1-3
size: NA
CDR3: CASRDQGSGNTIYF
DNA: TGTGCCAGCAGAGATCAGGGTTCAGGAAACACCATATATTTT

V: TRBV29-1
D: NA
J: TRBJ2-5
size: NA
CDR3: CSVEGLLQETQYF
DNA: TGCAGCGTTGAAGGGTTACTCCAAGAGACCCAGTACTTC

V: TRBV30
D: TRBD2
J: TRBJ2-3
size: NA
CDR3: CAWRGTSGATYTQYF
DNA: TGTGCCTGGAGGGGGACTAGCGGAGCCACGTATACGCAGTATTTT

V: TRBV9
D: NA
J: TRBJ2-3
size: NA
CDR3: CASSPRGALDTQYF
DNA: TGTGCCAGCAGCCCCCGGGGGGCCCTTGATACGCAGTATTTT

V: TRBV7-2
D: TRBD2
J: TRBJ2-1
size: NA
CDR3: CASSLTSGPYNEQFF
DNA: TGTGCCAGCAGCTTAACTAGCGGACCTTACAATGAGCAGTTCTTC

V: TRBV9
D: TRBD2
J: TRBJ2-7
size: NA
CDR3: CASSLGLVLAEQYF
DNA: TGTGCCAGCAGCCTTGGACTAGTATTGGCCGAGCAGTACTTC

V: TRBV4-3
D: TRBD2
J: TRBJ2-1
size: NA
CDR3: CASSHGTSGGVYNEQFF
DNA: TGCGCCAGCAGCCACGGGACTAGCGGGGGGGTCTACAATGAGCAGTTCTTC

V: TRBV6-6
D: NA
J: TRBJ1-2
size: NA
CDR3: CASSYSKYGSNYGYTF
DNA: TGTGCCAGCAGTTACTCGAAGTACGGGAGCAACTATGGCTACACCTTC

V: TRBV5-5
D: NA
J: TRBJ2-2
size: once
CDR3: CASSPVLGSGELFF
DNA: TGTGCCAGCAGCCCCGTTCTAGGTTCCGGGGAGCTGTTTTTT

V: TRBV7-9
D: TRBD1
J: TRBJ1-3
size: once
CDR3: CASSRLQGSGNTIYF
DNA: TGTGCCAGCAGCCGGTTACAGGGGTCGGGAAACACCATATATTTT

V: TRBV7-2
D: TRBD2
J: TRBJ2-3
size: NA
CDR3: CASSLLAGASDTQYF
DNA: TGTGCCAGCAGCCTACTAGCGGGGGCCTCAGATACGCAGTATTTT

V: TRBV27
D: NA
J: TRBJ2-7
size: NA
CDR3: CASSFKSGVRLYEQYF
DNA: TGTGCCAGCAGTTTCAAATCGGGAGTCCGTCTATACGAGCAGTACTTC

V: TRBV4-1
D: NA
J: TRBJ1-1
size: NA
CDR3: CASSQELQGPTEAFF
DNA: TGCGCCAGCAGCCAAGAATTGCAGGGGCCTACTGAAGCTTTCTTT

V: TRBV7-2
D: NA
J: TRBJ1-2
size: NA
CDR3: CASSSSDRSNYGYTF
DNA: TGTGCCAGCAGCTCCTCGGACAGATCCAACTATGGCTACACCTTC

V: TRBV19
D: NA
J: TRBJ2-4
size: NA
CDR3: CASSIKATRLAKNIQYF
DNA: TGTGCCAGTAGTATCAAAGCTACTCGTCTAGCCAAAAACATTCAGTACTTC

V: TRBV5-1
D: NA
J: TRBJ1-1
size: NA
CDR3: CASSFLKTRAFF
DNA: TGCGCCAGCAGCTTCCTTAAAACGAGGGCTTTCTTT

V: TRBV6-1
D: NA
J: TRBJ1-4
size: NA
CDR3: CASSEVRANEKLFF
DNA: TGTGCCAGCAGTGAGGTTAGAGCTAATGAAAAACTGTTTTTT

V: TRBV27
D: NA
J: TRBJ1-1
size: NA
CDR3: CASSLSWRSPNTEAFF
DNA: TGTGCCAGCAGTTTATCGTGGAGATCACCAAACACTGAAGCTTTCTTT

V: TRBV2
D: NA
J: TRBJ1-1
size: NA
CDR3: CASKPRSTRAFF
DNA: TGTGCCAGCAAACCCCGAAGTACGCGGGCTTTCTTT

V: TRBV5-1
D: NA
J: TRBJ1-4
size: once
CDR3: CASRGDEKLFF
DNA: TGCGCCAGCAGGGGAGACGAAAAACTGTTTTTT

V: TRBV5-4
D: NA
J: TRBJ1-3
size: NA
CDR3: CASSQLAGGAGNTIYF
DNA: TGTGCCAGCAGCCAGCTAGCCGGGGGGGCCGGAAACACCATATATTTT

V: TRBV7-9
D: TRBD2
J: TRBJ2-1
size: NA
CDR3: CASSPRLAIGNEQFF
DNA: TGTGCCAGCAGCCCCCGACTAGCGATAGGTAATGAGCAGTTCTTC

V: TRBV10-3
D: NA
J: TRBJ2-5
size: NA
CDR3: CAISAGAAETQYF
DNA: TGTGCCATCAGTGCTGGGGCGGCGGAGACCCAGTACTTC

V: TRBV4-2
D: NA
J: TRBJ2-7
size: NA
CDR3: CASSQDLGQGEQYF
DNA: TGTGCCAGCAGCCAAGATTTGGGGCAGGGCGAGCAGTACTTC

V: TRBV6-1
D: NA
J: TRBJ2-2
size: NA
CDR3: CASSPSGPGELFF
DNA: TGTGCCAGCAGTCCCTCAGGGCCCGGGGAGCTGTTTTTT

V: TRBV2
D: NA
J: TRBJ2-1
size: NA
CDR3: CASSGGVEYNEQFF
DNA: TGTGCCAGCAGTGGGGGGGTAGAGTACAATGAGCAGTTCTTC

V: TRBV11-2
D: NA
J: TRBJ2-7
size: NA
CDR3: CASRNMGGATYEQYF
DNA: TGTGCCAGCAGAAATATGGGGGGGGCGACCTACGAGCAGTACTTC

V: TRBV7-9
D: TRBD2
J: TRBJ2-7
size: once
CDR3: CASSPQGGRDHHEQYF
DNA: TGTGCCAGCAGCCCCCAAGGAGGGAGGGATCACCACGAGCAGTACTTC

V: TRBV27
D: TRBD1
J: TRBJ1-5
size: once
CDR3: CASSRQGRVQPQHF
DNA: TGTGCCAGCAGCCGACAGGGGCGAGTTCAGCCCCAGCATTTT

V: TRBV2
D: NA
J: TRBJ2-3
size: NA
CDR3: CASRAEADTQYF
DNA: TGTGCCAGCAGGGCCGAAGCAGATACGCAGTATTTT